The 11 T cell receptor beta chains in this list originate from one sample, sequenced in a study of a mutant IDH1 vaccine in newly diagnosed glioma (dated by TCRdb to about 2021). The library was generated by the immunoSEQ multiplex PCR assay. The table comes from immuneACCESS by way of TCRdb, which keeps in-frame sequences with V and J called. Part of the clones is missing from these tables; in studies checked, under half for an unresolved V gene and the rest for unknown reasons. The sample table records approximately 92,000 clones; 80% of these occur just once. The ten largest clones add up to roughly 7% of the sample. Per the publication, the time point label means: baseline, week 1 (first vaccination visit). This specimen's treatment or condition label, interpreted: pre-vaccination baseline after standard-of-care therapy. The sequenced sample was PBMCs, obtained from a glioma patient treated with radiotherapy, temozolomide or both. The receptors here all came from a man aged 35-49 years with glioma.

The J gene is TRBJ2-2, the V gene TRBV4-3; 10 bases match TRBD1. Germline assignment: CDR1 LGHNA and CDR2 YSLEER. The CDR3 totals 15 residues. The trim removed 0 bases at V and 6 bases at J, leaving 1 base unmatched. CDR3 sequence: CASSQDGQGAGELFF. The CDR3 nucleotides read TGCGCCAGCAGCCAAGATGGACAGGGGGCCGGGGAGCTGTTTTTT.

The CDR3 loop is CSVGGSGQQFF. The CDR3 DNA is TGCAGCGTTGGAGGTAGCGGGCAGCAGTTCTTC. J is TRBJ2-1 and V is TRBV29-1, with TRBD2 identical over 7 bases. This CDR3 has 11 amino acids. The V gene's germline CDR1 is SQVTM and CDR2 ANQGSEA. V gave up 4 bases and J gave up 11 bases; unmatched junction bases: 5.

The chain combines TRBV28 with TRBJ1-5; 7 bases are shared with TRBD1. CDR3 length: 15 residues. CDR1 is MDHEN and CDR2 is SYDVKM in the germline V gene. Trimming cost V 6 bases and J 7 bases; bases outside gene matches: 12. CDR3 region: CASSTPHRGPQPQHF. CDR3 coding DNA: TGTGCCAGCAGCACCCCTCACAGGGGTCCCCAGCCCCAGCATTTT.

The V gene is TRBV6-5, the J gene TRBJ1-6, with D tentatively TRBD1 (6 bases). Per germline, CDR1 MNHEY and CDR2 SVGAGI. The V gene lost 6 bases and the J gene lost 14 bases, with 20 bases spanning the gap. This CDR3 has 14 residues. CDR3 sequence reads: CASSRGQHSDTLHF. The CDR3, as DNA: TGTGCCAGCAGCCGGGGGCAGCACAGTGACACCCTCCACTTT.

The chain couples TRBV23-1 to TRBJ2-7; perhaps TRBD2 as D (6 bases). TRBV23-1 is assigned to the ORF class and has an uncertain function. Trimming shortened V by 3 bases and J by 7 bases, and 16 bases separated the two germline ends. The CDR3 has 14 amino acids. The DNA for the CDR3 is TGCGCCAGCAGTCATCACGGGGCGGGGTGGGAGCAGTACTTC. Its translation: CASSHHGAGWEQYF.

The V and J genes are TRBV2 and TRBJ1-1; TRBD1 is a possible D gene (5 bases). The CDR3 is made up of 15 amino acids. Germline assignment: CDR1 SNHLY and CDR2 FYNNEI. V was clipped by 0 bases and J by 4 bases, with 12 bases between them. CDR3 nucleotides: TGTGCCAGCAGTGAAGCGCTTAGGGGATTCACTGAAGCTTTCTTT. Its protein is CASSEALRGFTEAFF.

This sequence joins TRBV7-9 and TRBJ1-4, with D maybe TRBD1 (5 bases). CDR3 length equals 15 residues. Germline values: CDR1 SEHNR, CDR2 FQNEAQ (reference sequence). Trimming pared 5 bases from V and 7 bases from J, leaving 17 bases between. The CDR3 nucleotides read TGTGCCAGCAGCCTATTCGACCTTGGGGGTGAAAAACTGTTTTTT. It yields the protein CASSLFDLGGEKLFF. The full variable domain, completed using reference TRBV7-9 and TRBJ1-4, is DTGVSQNPRHKITKRGQNVTFRCDPISEHNRLYWYRQTLGQGPEFLTYFQNEAQLEKSRLLSDRFSAERPKGSFSTLEIQRTEQGDSAMYLCASSLFDLGGEKLFFGSGTQLSVL.

The rearrangement uses TRBV27 and TRBJ2-3; D uncertain. V was shortened by 5 bases and J by 2 bases, with 8 bases between the two germline ends. Germline V gene lookup returns CDR1 MNHEY and CDR2 SMNVEV (reference sequence). This CDR3 comprises 13 residues. The CDR3 nucleotides read TGTGCCAGCAGTGATCGATTCACAGATACGCAGTATTTT. Its translation is CASSDRFTDTQYF.

Here the CDR3 reads CASSLSGGGEKLFF. CDR3 DNA: TGTGCCAGCAGCTTATCAGGGGGCGGTGAAAAACTGTTTTTT. The rearrangement joins TRBV7-2 to TRBJ1-4; 8 nucleotides match TRBD1. The germline CDR1 and CDR2 sequences are SGHTA and FQGNSA. There are 14 residues in the CDR3. J was trimmed by 7 bases and V by 2 bases; bases with no gene match: 3.

The genes are TRBV28 and TRBJ2-7, with 7 bases identical to TRBD1. This CDR3 has 12 residues. Germline CDR1 reads MDHEN; CDR2 reads SYDVKM. Trimming cost V 6 bases and J 3 bases; bases outside gene matches: 2. The CDR3 DNA reads TGTGCCAGCAGAACAGGGGACTACGAGCAGTACTTC. This codes for CASRTGDYEQYF.

This clone appeared once. The CDR3 DNA sequence: TGTGCCAGCAGGGAGGGCCTCTCCTACAATGAGCAGTTCTTC. Its protein product is CASREGLSYNEQFF. The chain employs TRBV27 and TRBJ2-1; D possibly corresponds to TRBD2 (6 bases). The CDR3 extends over 14 amino acids. V gave up 6 bases and J gave up 0 bases, with 9 bases separating them. CDR1 and CDR2 from the germline V gene are MNHEY and SMNVEV (reference sequence).